Presented here are 14 T cell receptor beta chains from one specimen sequenced in a study of beta chain features in type 1 diabetes. TCRB transcripts that were expressed got sequenced, as all of the isolated RNA had been reverse transcribed. Sequencing was performed with immunoSEQ multiplex PCR; in TCRdb, only in-frame clones are kept and a portion is missing. This table has hundreds of thousands of clones, about 63% appearing once. Sample: naive CD4+ T cells from blood. These receptors were collected from a man younger than 40 in good health.

CDR3 nucleotides: TGTGCCAGCAGCTCACAGGCGGGGAGTGAAAAACTGTTTTTT. This codes for CASSSQAGSEKLFF. The V gene is TRBV7-9, the J gene TRBJ1-4; TRBD1 is a possible D gene (5 bases). Trimming removed 4 bases from V and 7 bases from J, with 13 bases in between. Germline V gene sequence: CDR1 SEHNR, CDR2 FQNEAQ (reference sequence). The CDR3 sequence is 14 residues long.

The table lists this clone with a count of one. This chain connects TRBV2 to TRBJ1-2; D is undetermined. V was clipped by 3 bases and J by 4 bases, with 9 bases between them. Germline-derived CDR1 and CDR2 are SNHLY and FYNNEI. This CDR3 is built from 13 residues. The CDR3 DNA sequence: TGTGCCAGCAGTGATTTGCAGTCCTATGGCTACACCTTC. It translates to CASSDLQSYGYTF.

J is TRBJ1-2 and V is TRBV30; D perhaps matches TRBD1 (6 bases). The CDR3 totals 16 residues. Between the trimmed V and J ends, which lost 3 bases and 2 bases, there was a span of 19 bases. In germline, CDR1 is GTSNPN, CDR2 SVGIG (reference sequence). The CDR3 nucleotides read TGTGCCTGGAGCCGGACAGCCACAACCATAAACTATGGCTACACCTTC. Protein: CAWSRTATTINYGYTF.

The gene calls are TRBV9 and TRBJ1-1; the match to TRBD1 covers 8 bases. Losses at the gene ends were 3 bases for V and 2 bases for J; bases not matched to a gene: 3. Germline V gene sequence: CDR1 SGDLS, CDR2 YYNGEE. This CDR3 spans 14 amino acids. The CDR3 DNA follows: TGTGCCAGCAGCGCCGGGACAGGAAACACTGAAGCTTTCTTT. Translated: CASSAGTGNTEAFF.

This clone was detected once. The V gene is TRBV25-1, the J gene TRBJ2-7; D uncertain. V was clipped by 10 bases and J by 2 bases, with 15 bases between them. The CDR3 consists of 13 residues. CDR1 and CDR2 (germline): MGHDK, SYGVNS. The CDR3 sequence is CATSRAPTYEQYF. As DNA, the CDR3 is TGTGCCACCTCCCGCGCTCCAACCTACGAGCAGTACTTC.

The J gene is TRBJ2-1, the V gene TRBV7-9, with D perhaps TRBD2 (5 bases). Germline V gene lookup returns CDR1 SEHNR and CDR2 FQNEAQ (reference sequence). V dropped 7 bases and J dropped 5 bases, with 15 bases sitting between them. The CDR3 totals 14 residues. The CDR3: CASTRYEGNNEQFF. In DNA form, the CDR3 reads TGTGCCAGCACCCGATATGAGGGAAACAATGAGCAGTTCTTC.

The chain carries TRBV25-1 and TRBJ1-2; 8 nucleotides match TRBD1. Germline trimming cut 4 bases from V and 7 bases from J; bases unmatched to any gene: 8. CDR3 length: 14 residues. Germline assignment: CDR1 MGHDK and CDR2 SYGVNS. The CDR3 here is CASSAATGVSGYTF. The CDR3 DNA reads TGTGCCAGCAGTGCCGCGACAGGGGTGAGTGGCTACACCTTC.

CDR3: CAWRGGVFYEQYF. CDR3 nucleotide sequence: TGTGCCTGGAGAGGAGGGGTCTTCTACGAGCAGTACTTC. The chain couples TRBV30 to TRBJ2-7; TRBD2 might be the D (6 bases). The ends were cut back, 3 bases at V and 3 bases at J, with 12 bases in the middle. Germline V gene lookup returns CDR1 GTSNPN and CDR2 SVGIG (reference sequence). CDR3 size: 13 residues.

This sequence joins TRBV7-9 and TRBJ2-3; D ambiguous. V lost 1 base to trimming and J lost 7 bases, with 3 bases between them. The CDR3 is 11 amino acids. Germline V gene lookup returns CDR1 SEHNR and CDR2 FQNEAQ (reference sequence). CDR3 in DNA: TGTGCCAGCAGCTTAGAGCATACGCAGTATTTT. Translated: CASSLEHTQYF.

V gene TRBV18 combines with J gene TRBJ2-3; D gene ambiguous. The germline gives CDR1 KGHSH, CDR2 LQKENI. The V gene lost 1 base and the J gene lost 3 bases, with 11 bases spanning the gap. The CDR3 has 15 residues. For the CDR3, the DNA is TGTGCCAGCTCACCACAAGGACGGGCGACAGATACGCAGTATTTT. Its protein product is CASSPQGRATDTQYF.

This clone was detected once. The chain joins TRBV5-6 to TRBJ2-3; 8 positions agree with TRBD1. Per germline, CDR1 SGHDT and CDR2 YYEEEE. This CDR3 is 15 amino acids long. V shed 0 bases and J 3 bases; nucleotides not matched to a gene: 3. The CDR3 reads CASSLAGGSTDTQYF. The CDR3 DNA reads TGTGCCAGCAGCTTGGCAGGGGGCTCAACAGATACGCAGTATTTT. The full variable domain, in which reference TRBV5-6 and TRBJ2-3 provide the parts outside the CDR3, is DAGVTQSPTHLIKTRGQQVTLRCSPKSGHDTVSWYQQALGQGPQFIFQYYEEEERQRGNFPDRFSGHQFPNYSSELNVNALLLGDSALYLCASSLAGGSTDTQYFGPGTRLTVL.

This rearrangement joins TRBV30 to TRBJ1-2; maybe TRBD1 (5 bases). The CDR3 has 13 amino acids. Germline loops: CDR1 GTSNPN, CDR2 SVGIG (reference sequence). Trimming took 0 bases from V and 4 from J, leaving 9 bases between them. The CDR3 DNA follows: TGTGCCTGGAGTGTACAACAGGCCTATGGCTACACCTTC. Translation: CAWSVQQAYGYTF.

The J gene is TRBJ2-1, the V gene TRBV4-3; D might be TRBD2 (7 bases). Trimming cost V 2 bases and J 0 bases, with 17 bases left between them. Per the germline V gene, CDR1 is LGHNA and CDR2 is YSLEER. CDR3 length equals 18 residues. The CDR3 nucleotides read TGCGCCAGCAGCCAAAGGGGAGGGGGGCGGAGCTCCTACAATGAGCAGTTCTTC. Translation: CASSQRGGGRSSYNEQFF.

The J gene is TRBJ2-7, the V gene TRBV6-1; D is unresolved. Between the trimmed V and J ends, which lost 5 bases and 0 bases, there was a span of 11 bases. The length of the CDR3 is 14 residues. CDR1 is MNHNS and CDR2 is SASEGT in the germline V gene. The CDR3 DNA is TGTGCCAGCAGTACACAACAGAGCTCCTACGAGCAGTACTTC. As protein: CASSTQQSSYEQYF.